A single sample gave rise to the 13 T cell receptor beta chains below, sequenced in a study of T-cell memory formation after mild COVID-19. TCRdb itself ran the 5' RACE reads through MiXCR, one entry per CDR3 protein. The repertoire holds 250,000 to 300,000 distinct CDR3 sequences, with 15% to 20% as singletons. The source material was PBMCs or a T cell subset sorted from them (not recorded which). These receptors were taken from a man aged 18 to 35 who had mild COVID-19 (a few samples of this study predate the infection). Cell type and time point are not known.

V is TRBV19 and J is TRBJ1-1; D uncertain. Between the trimmed V and J ends, which lost 2 bases and 2 bases, there was a span of 9 bases. Germline V gives CDR1 LNHDA, CDR2 SQIVND (reference sequence). There are 14 residues in the CDR3. For the CDR3, the DNA is TGTGCCAGTAGTATATTCGGCAGCAACACTGAAGCTTTCTTT. Its protein product is CASSIFGSNTEAFF.

This clonotype was seen once. This chain joins TRBV3-1 and TRBJ1-5, with D maybe TRBD1 (6 bases). The germline CDR1 and CDR2 sequences are LGHDT and YNNKEL (reference sequence). Trimming shortened V by 3 bases and J by 5 bases, and 8 bases separated the two germline ends. This CDR3 spans 13 amino acids. CDR3 protein: CASSHRGDQPQHF. The CDR3 bases are TGTGCCAGCAGCCACAGGGGAGATCAGCCCCAGCATTTT.

This clonotype was seen a few times. The chain links TRBV4-1 to TRBJ1-5; TRBD1 aligns across 10 bases. CDR1 and CDR2 (germline): MGHRA, YSYEKL. The V gene end was trimmed by 4 bases and the J gene end by 4 bases; junction bases not matched to a gene: 10. This CDR3 comprises 17 residues. The CDR3 spells CASSPGGRTGGNQPQHF. In DNA, the CDR3 is TGCGCCAGCAGCCCCGGAGGGAGGACAGGGGGAAATCAGCCCCAGCATTTT.

This clonotype was seen a few times. The chain is built from TRBV5-1 and TRBJ2-1; D is uncertain. The V and J ends lost 0 bases and 8 bases respectively, with 9 bases between them. Germline V gene data show CDR1 as SGHRS and CDR2 as YFSETQ. CDR3 length: 13 amino acids. CDR3 in amino acids: CASSLGRPDEQFF. CDR3 bases: TGCGCCAGCAGCTTGGGCAGGCCGGATGAGCAGTTCTTC.

This clonotype was seen many times. The chain is built from TRBV5-1 and TRBJ2-5, with a tentative D call TRBD1 (7 bases). The CDR3 runs 16 residues. Per germline, CDR1 SGHRS and CDR2 YFSETQ. V was clipped by 0 bases and J by 4 bases, with 16 bases between them. This CDR3 reads CASSLGIRGALETQYF. In DNA, the CDR3 is TGCGCCAGCAGCTTGGGAATCAGGGGGGCCCTAGAGACCCAGTACTTC.

V and J are TRBV7-3 and TRBJ1-1; 10 bases fit TRBD1. Germline V gives CDR1 SGHTA, CDR2 FQGTGA. The CDR3 totals 17 residues. The trim removed 2 bases at V and 0 bases at J, leaving 6 bases unmatched. The CDR3 DNA is TGTGCCAGCAGCTTACGGGGGACAGGGGAAGTGAACACTGAAGCTTTCTTT. It encodes CASSLRGTGEVNTEAFF.

The CDR3 reads CAIGRDRVSEQYF. The CDR3 nucleotides read TGTGCCATCGGTCGGGACAGGGTCAGCGAGCAGTACTTC. J is TRBJ2-7 and V is TRBV2, with 9 nucleotides matching TRBD1. The CDR3 is 13 amino acids. After removal of 10 bases from V and 6 bases from J, the junction contained 10 bases not matched to a gene. CDR1 and CDR2 from the germline V gene are SNHLY and FYNNEI.

This clonotype was detected ten times or more. The chain links TRBV20-1 to TRBJ2-3, with a possible D match to TRBD1 (5 bases). The CDR3 loop spans 15 amino acids. Germline CDR1 DFQATT, CDR2 SNEGSKA (reference sequence). The V and J ends lost 2 bases and 6 bases respectively, with 18 bases between them. DNA of the CDR3: TGCAGTGCTAGAATAACCGGACACGTAAGCGATACGCAGTATTTT. It specifies CSARITGHVSDTQYF.

V usage is TRBV20-1 and J usage is TRBJ1-2; D unclear. The V and J ends lost 3 bases and 3 bases respectively, with 11 bases between them. This CDR3 comprises 13 residues. Germline CDR1 and CDR2: DFQATT and SNEGSKA (reference sequence). CDR3 amino acids: CSARERVDYGYTF. The CDR3 DNA reads as TGCAGTGCTAGGGAACGGGTTGACTATGGCTACACCTTC.

This clonotype was seen a handful of times. J is TRBJ1-5 and V is TRBV4-1; 9 bases match TRBD1. Germline-derived CDR1 and CDR2 are MGHRA and YSYEKL. This CDR3 region has 14 residues. V was clipped by 2 bases and J by 7 bases; unmatched bases: 3. The CDR3 DNA sequence: TGCGCCAGCAGCCAAAGGACAGGGGACCAGCCCCAGCATTTT. Protein product: CASSQRTGDQPQHF.

This clonotype was recorded a few times. The chain employs TRBV6-5 and TRBJ2-1, with 10 nucleotides matching TRBD2. Per the germline V gene, CDR1 is MNHEY and CDR2 is SVGAGI. This CDR3 spans 15 amino acids. V lost 0 bases and J lost 5; bases outside the gene matches: 1. The CDR3 region has the DNA TGTGCCAGCAGTTACTCTACTAGCGGGGACAATGAGCAGTTCTTC. Amino acid sequence: CASSYSTSGDNEQFF.

The V call is TRBV7-9, the J call TRBJ1-3; TRBD1 is a possible D gene (5 bases). CDR1 is SEHNR, CDR2 FQNEAQ, per germline (reference sequence). This CDR3 is 11 amino acids long. The germline V and J ends were trimmed by 2 bases and 14 bases, with 10 bases remaining between them. Here the CDR3 DNA reads TGTGCCAGCAGCTTAACAGGCCTCGTATATTTT. It is translated as CASSLTGLVYF.

The CDR3, as DNA: TGCGCCAGCAGTACTTTGGAACAGGGGAACACCATATATTTT. The encoded protein is CASSTLEQGNTIYF. The chain employs TRBV4-1 and TRBJ1-3, with 7 positions matching TRBD1. Germline V lookup: CDR1 MGHRA, CDR2 YSYEKL. The CDR3 sequence is 14 residues long. The V segment lost 6 bases and the J segment 7 bases; nucleotides outside the gene matches: 9.